This TCR beta chain was retrieved from a study of T cell repertoires in cytomegalovirus infection. Looking at the study overall: Public TCR beta signatures provided an indication of both CMV infection and a matching HLA type.

One entry per CDR3 protein results from TCRdb running MiXCR on the reads. The profile shows roughly 300,000 distinct CDR3 sequences, roughly 25% of them singletons. Study-level results: Cumulated frequencies of public TCR beta families served to identify carriers of CMV plus the relevant HLA. CMV-specific TCR beta clonotypes restricted by HLA-C were the ones dominating the ex vivo response.

A note on this clonotype: Its target is not known.

Sequencing was done on a sample of PBMCs. The source is a human donor in good health (CMV status not recorded). Some clones in this sample may be carry-over from other donors' samples.

The CDR3 bases are TGCAGTGCATCACAGGGGGGACCCTACGAGCAGTACTTC. It specifies CSASQGGPYEQYF. J is TRBJ2-7 and V is TRBV20-1; 8 bases are shared with TRBD1. CDR1 is DFQATT and CDR2 is SNEGSKA in the germline V gene (reference sequence). V dropped 6 bases and J dropped 2; count of bases not matched to a gene: 6. The CDR3 runs 13 residues.